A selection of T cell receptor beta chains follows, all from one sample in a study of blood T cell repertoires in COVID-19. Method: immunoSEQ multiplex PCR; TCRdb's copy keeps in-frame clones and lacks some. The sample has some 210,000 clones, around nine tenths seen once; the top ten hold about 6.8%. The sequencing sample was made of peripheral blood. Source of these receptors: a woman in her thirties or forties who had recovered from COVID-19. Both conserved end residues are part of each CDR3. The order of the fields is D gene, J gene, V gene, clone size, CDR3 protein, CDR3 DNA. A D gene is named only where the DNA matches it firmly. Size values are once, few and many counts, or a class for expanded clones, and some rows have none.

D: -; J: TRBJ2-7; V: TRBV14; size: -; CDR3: CASSPEGYEQYF; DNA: TGTGCCAGCAGCCCGGAGGGGTACGAGCAGTACTTC
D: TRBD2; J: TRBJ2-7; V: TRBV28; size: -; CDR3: CASSLASGVIVYEQYF; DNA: TGTGCCAGCAGTTTGGCTAGCGGGGTAATAGTCTACGAGCAGTACTTC
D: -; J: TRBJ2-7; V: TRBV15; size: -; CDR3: CATSRDSPRRVYEQYF; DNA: TGTGCCACCAGCAGAGATTCTCCACGGAGGGTCTACGAGCAGTACTTC
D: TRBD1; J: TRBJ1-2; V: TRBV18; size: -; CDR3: CASSPGEGGAGYGYTF; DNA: TGTGCCAGCTCACCGGGTGAAGGGGGCGCTGGCTATGGCTACACCTTC
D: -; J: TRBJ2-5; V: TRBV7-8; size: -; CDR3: CASSINPNRGAETQYF; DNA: TGTGCCAGCAGTATAAACCCTAACCGAGGCGCGGAGACCCAGTACTTC
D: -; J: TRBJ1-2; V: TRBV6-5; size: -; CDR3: CASRRTENYGYTF; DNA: TGTGCCAGCAGGAGGACAGAAAACTATGGCTACACCTTC
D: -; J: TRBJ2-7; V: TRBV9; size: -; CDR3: CASSVGDSELYEQYF; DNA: TGTGCCAGCAGCGTAGGTGATAGCGAGCTCTACGAGCAGTACTTC
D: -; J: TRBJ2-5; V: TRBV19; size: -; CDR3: CASSSVFFGETQYF; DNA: TGTGCCAGTAGTTCGGTCTTCTTCGGTGAGACCCAGTACTTC
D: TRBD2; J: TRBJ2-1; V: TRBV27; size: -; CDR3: CASSLWNAAGQYNEQFF; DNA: TGTGCCAGCAGTTTATGGAATGCAGCGGGGCAATACAATGAGCAGTTCTTC
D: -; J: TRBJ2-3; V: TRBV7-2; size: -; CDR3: CASRSGHSTDTQYF; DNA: TGTGCCAGCAGGAGCGGCCATAGCACAGATACGCAGTATTTT
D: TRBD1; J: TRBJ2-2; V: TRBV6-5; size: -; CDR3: CASSYMTGSGELFF; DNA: TGTGCCAGCAGTTACATGACAGGGTCCGGGGAGCTGTTTTTT
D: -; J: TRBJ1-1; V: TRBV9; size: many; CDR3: CASSVAAGENTEAFF; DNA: TGTGCCAGCAGCGTAGCAGCAGGGGAGAACACTGAAGCTTTCTTT
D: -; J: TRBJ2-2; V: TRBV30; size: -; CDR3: CAWSVSLLGELFF; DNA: TGTGCCTGGAGTGTTTCCCTATTGGGGGAGCTGTTTTTT
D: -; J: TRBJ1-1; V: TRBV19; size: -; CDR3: CASTGVIVRGFTEAFF; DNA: TGTGCCAGTACCGGAGTAATTGTCAGGGGTTTCACTGAAGCTTTCTTT
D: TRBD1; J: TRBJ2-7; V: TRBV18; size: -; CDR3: CASSPLQGSYEQYF; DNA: TGTGCCAGCTCACCATTACAGGGGTCCTACGAGCAGTACTTC
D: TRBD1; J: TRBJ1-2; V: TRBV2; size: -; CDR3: CASSGGTGGKDYGYTF; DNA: TGTGCCAGCAGCGGAGGGACAGGGGGAAAAGACTATGGCTACACCTTC
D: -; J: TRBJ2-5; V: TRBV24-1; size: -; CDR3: CATGGGVGIQETQYF; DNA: TGTGCCACCGGTGGCGGGGTTGGGATCCAAGAGACCCAGTACTTC
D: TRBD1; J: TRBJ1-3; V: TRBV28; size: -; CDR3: CASTGQGAGNTIYF; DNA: TGTGCCAGCACTGGACAGGGCGCTGGAAACACCATATATTTT
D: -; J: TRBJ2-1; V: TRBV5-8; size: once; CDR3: CASSFGFSPRRNEQFF; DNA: TGTGCCAGCAGCTTCGGGTTCTCGCCTAGGAGGAATGAGCAGTTCTTC
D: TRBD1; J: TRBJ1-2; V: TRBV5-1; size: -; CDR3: CASSQGAGTVGYTF; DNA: TGCGCCAGCAGCCAGGGGGCCGGTACTGTTGGCTACACCTTC
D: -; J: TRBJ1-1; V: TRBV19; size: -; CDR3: CASSMNGGGDGEAFF; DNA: TGTGCCAGTAGTATGAACGGCGGGGGCGACGGTGAAGCTTTCTTT
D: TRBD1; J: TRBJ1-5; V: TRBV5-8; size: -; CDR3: CASSKGQGLFQPQHF; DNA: TGTGCCAGCAGCAAGGGACAGGGTCTGTTTCAGCCCCAGCATTTT
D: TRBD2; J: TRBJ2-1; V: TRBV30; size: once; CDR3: CARGGLAGEQFF; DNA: TGTGCAAGGGGGGGACTAGCGGGTGAGCAGTTCTTC
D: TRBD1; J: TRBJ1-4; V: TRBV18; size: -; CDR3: CASSPGSGQNEKLFF; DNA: TGTGCCAGCTCCCCCGGGTCGGGACAGAATGAAAAACTGTTTTTT
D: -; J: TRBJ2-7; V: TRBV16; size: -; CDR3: CASSHEGLLYEQYF; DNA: TGTGCCAGCAGCCATGAGGGTTTACTTTACGAGCAGTACTTC